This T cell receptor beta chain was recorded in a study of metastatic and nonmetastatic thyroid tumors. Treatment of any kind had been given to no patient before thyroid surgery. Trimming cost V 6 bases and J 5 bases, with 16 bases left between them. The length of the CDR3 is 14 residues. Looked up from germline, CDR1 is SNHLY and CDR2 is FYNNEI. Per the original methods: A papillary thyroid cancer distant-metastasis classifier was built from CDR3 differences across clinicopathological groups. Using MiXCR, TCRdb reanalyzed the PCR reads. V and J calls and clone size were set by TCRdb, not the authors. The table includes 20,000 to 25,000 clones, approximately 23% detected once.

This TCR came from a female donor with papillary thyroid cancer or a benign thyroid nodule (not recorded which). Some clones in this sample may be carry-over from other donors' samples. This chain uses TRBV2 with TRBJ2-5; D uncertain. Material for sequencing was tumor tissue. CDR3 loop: CASSPRTILETQYF. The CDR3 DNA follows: TGTGCCAGCAGCCCAAGGACGATTCTGGAGACCCAGTACTTC.